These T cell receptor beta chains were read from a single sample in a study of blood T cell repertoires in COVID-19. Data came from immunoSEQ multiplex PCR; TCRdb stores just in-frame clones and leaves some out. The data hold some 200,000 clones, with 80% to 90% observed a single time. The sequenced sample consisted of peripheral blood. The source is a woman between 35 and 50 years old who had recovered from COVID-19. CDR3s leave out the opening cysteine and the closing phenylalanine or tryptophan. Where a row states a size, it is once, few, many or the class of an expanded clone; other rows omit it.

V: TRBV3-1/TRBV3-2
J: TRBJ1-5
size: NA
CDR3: ASSLQGWGQPQH

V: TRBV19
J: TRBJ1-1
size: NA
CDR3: ASSQTGLNTEAF

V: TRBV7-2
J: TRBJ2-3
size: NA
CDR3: ASSPLAGTDTQY

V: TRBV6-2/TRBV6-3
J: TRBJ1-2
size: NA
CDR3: ASSDLPGQGQGYT

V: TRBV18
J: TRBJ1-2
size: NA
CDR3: ASSPGDDYGYT

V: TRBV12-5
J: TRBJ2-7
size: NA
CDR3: ASGLIAGGWYEQY

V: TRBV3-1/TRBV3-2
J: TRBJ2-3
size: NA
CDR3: ASSQGASGTDTQY

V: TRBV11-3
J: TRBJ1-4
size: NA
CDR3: ASSPGERVEEKLF

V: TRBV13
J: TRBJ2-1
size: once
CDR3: ASSDSRTGDLNEQF

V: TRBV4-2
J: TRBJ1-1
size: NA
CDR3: ASSQDPGFLNVQSNTEAF

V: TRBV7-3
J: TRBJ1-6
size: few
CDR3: ASSSGLEGSPLH

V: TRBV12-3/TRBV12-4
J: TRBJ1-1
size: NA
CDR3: ASSSSTVPEAF

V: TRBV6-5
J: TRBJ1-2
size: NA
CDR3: ASSYSVRRVDGYT

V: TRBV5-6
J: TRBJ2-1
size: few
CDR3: ASSLWTSGGVNEQF

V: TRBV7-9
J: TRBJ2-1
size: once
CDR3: ASSDGTSLSYEQF

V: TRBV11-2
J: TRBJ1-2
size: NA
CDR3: ASSPSQGYSFYGYT

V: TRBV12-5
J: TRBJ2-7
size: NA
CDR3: ASGLVRGSFSYEQY

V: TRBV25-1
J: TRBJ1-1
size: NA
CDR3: ASSELTGSEAF

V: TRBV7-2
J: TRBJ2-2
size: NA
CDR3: ASSLVLNTGELF

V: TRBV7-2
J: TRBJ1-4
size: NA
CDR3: ASSLGSMAGLGEKLF

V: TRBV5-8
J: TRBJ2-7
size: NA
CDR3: ASIRTGSSYEQY

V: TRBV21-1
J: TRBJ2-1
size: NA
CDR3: ASSTGQGESYEQF

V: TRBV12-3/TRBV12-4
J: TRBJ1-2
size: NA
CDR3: ASSLGQSYGYT

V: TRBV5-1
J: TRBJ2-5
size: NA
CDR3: ASSLAGETQY

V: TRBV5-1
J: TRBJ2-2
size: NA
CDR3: ASSLVGNTGELF

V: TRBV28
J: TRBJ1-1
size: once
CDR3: ASTLTPGGGGTEAF

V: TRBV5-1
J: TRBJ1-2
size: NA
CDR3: ASSQTGSDAYGYT

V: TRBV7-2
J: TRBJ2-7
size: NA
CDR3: ASSLGNRVGIEQY

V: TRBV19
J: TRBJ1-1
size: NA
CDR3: ASSQGALTEAF

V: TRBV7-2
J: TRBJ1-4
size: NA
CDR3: ASSPNQGVGEKLF

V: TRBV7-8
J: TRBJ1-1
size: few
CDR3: ASSPGHVTKAF

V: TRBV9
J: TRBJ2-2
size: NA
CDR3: ASSVGSGDGGFTGELF

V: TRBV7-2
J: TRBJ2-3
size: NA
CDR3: ASSPGSTDTQY

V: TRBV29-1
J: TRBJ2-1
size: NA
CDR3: SVEGLIGSDEQF

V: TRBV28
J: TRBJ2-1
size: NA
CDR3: ASRTGDTYNEQF

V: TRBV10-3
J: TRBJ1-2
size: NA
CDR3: AISENSINYGYT

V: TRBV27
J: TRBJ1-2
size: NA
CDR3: ASSLAGGVLGYGYT

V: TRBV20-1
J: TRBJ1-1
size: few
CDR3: SAGRGQKAF

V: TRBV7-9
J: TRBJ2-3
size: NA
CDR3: ASSLEPWTGATDTQY

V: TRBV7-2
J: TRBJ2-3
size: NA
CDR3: ASSFERGPDTQY

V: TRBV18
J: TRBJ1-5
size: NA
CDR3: ASSPSGQGNGNQPQH

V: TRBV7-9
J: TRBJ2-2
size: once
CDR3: ASSFTVNTGELF